The clone carrying this T cell receptor (beta chain) appeared a few times. The antigen remains undetermined. The record originates from a study of T-cell reconstitution after alpha-beta-depleted transplantation in children. CDR1 is KGHSH, CDR2 LQKENI, per germline. This CDR3 has 13 residues. V dropped 2 bases and J dropped 6 bases, with 11 bases sitting between them. Unique molecular identifiers tagged the TCRbeta library. TCRdb re-analysed the PCR reads in MiXCR, keeping a single row per CDR3 protein. Among hundreds of thousands of distinct CDR3 sequences listed, 20% to 30% were seen once. Study-level findings and limits: Reported findings indicate that, about two months after transplant, alpha-beta T cells came from several hundred expanded clones, which were derived from non-depleted graft cells. T-cell counts and diversity were attributed mostly to newly produced T cells one year after transplant. Recipient T cells and thymic progenitors that survived gave rise to the high TCRbeta diversity observed at day 60 in some patients.

This material consisted of PBMCs, taken before TCRalphabeta/CD19-depleted stem cell transplant. The chain couples TRBV18 to TRBJ2-7; D not certain. This receptor was obtained from a girl aged 2-10 years with Fanconi anemia, due to receive a stem cell transplant. CDR3 sequence reads: CASSPSDATEQYF. In nucleotides, the CDR3 is TGTGCCAGCTCACCATCAGACGCGACCGAGCAGTACTTC.